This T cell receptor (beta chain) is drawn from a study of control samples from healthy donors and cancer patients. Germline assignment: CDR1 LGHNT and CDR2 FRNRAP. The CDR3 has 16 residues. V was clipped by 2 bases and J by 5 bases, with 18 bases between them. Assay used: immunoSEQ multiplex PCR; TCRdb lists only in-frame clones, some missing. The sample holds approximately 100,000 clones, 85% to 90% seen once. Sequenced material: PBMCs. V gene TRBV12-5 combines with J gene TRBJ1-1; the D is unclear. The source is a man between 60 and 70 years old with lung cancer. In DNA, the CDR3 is TGTGCTAGTGGTTTGCCTGAATTAGGTGTTGGGACTGAAGCTTTCTTT. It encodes CASGLPELGVGTEAFF.